This T cell receptor (beta chain) is from a study of blood T cell repertoires in COVID-19. On the study more broadly: COVID-19 samples collected from the United States, Italy and Spain covered acute and convalescent phases. PBMCs, B-cell-depleted T cells, or T cells were the source of the cDNA or gDNA that made up the material.

Authors' processing steps: Estimated nucleated cell counts came from reference gene primer amplification. TCRdb's table, derived via immunoSEQ multiplex PCR, lists solely in-frame clones and lacks some. The V and J calls and the clone size are those of that table, but D and trimming were determined from the DNA. The sample records 200,000 to 250,000 clones, around 84% being singletons. The CDR3 runs to 15 residues. CDR1 is SGDLS and CDR2 is YYNGEE in the germline V gene. V dropped 3 bases and J dropped 1; count of bases not matched to a gene: 4. This chain connects TRBV9 to TRBJ1-3; 7 bases match TRBD1. The sequencing input was peripheral blood. The TCR originated in a man between 25 and 39 years old with active or convalescent COVID-19. In DNA form, the CDR3 reads TGTGCCAGCAGCGATACAGGGGTTTCTGGAAACACCATATATTTT. This encodes CASSDTGVSGNTIYF.